This T cell receptor beta chain stems from a study of OX40 agonist ivuxolimab in advanced cancers. About the research overall: Patients were dosed with the agonistic anti-OX40 (CD134) antibody ivuxolimab. Study results and caveats: There were also nonresponders showing low normalized T-cell clonal expansion. Undetermined was the antigen specificity of the expanded peripheral T cells.

This table comes from immunoSEQ multiplex PCR, and its TCRdb copy is limited to in-frame clones, with some not included. This table has roughly 30,000 clones, 80% to 90% appearing once. As regards this clone: The antigen remains undetermined.

The study sampled blood at baseline, cycle 4 day 1, and cycle 7 day 1. This receptor was identified in an adult with an advanced solid tumor such as melanoma, head and neck, liver or kidney cancer. Sequencing was performed on CD4+ or CD8+ T cells sorted from blood, taken in a trial of the OX40 agonist ivuxolimab.

The CDR3 bases are TGTGCCAGTAGTATGAGGGCTAGCGGTAGTCCTAGCACAGATACGCAGTATTTT. Encoded protein: CASSMRASGSPSTDTQYF. The V call is TRBV19, the J call TRBJ2-3; 7 nucleotides agree with TRBD2. CDR3 length: 18 residues. Germline V lookup: CDR1 LNHDA, CDR2 SQIVND (reference sequence). Trimming removed 3 bases from V and 0 bases from J; junction bases left unmatched: 12.